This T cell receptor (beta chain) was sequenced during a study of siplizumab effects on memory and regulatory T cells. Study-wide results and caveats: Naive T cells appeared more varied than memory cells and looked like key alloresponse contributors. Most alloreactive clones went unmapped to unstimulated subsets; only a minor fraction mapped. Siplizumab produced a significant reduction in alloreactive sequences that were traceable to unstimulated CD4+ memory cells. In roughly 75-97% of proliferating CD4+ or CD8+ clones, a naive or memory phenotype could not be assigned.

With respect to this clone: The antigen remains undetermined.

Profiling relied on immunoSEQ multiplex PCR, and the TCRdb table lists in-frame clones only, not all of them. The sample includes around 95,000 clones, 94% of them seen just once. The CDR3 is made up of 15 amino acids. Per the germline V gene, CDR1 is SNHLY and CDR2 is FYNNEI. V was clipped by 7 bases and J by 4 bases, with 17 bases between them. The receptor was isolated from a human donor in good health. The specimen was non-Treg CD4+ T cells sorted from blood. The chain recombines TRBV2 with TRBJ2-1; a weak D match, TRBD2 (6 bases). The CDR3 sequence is CASTRRAGGYNEQFF. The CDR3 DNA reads TGTGCCAGCACTCGGAGGGCTGGGGGGTACAATGAGCAGTTCTTC.